This T cell receptor beta chain originates from a study of blood T cell repertoires in COVID-19 (dated by TCRdb to 2018 to 2020). Study-wide context: Samples covering the acute and convalescent phases of COVID-19 were provided by collaborators in the United States, Italy and Spain. The material from the prospective study consisted of cDNA or gDNA derived from T cells, B-cell-depleted T cells, or PBMCs. Deeply sampled blood TCRbeta repertoires from subjects exposed to, actively infected with, or recovered from COVID-19 were included in the dataset. The repertoires were released in a freely available public database intended as a resource for research on the immune response to SARS-CoV-2. The samples were drawn from the first 160 participants of the ongoing ImmuneRACE study and from 1,254 subjects provided by 6 global collaborators. Nearly every sample came with metadata listing a de-identified subject ID, COVID-19 status, age in years and sex. HLA class I and class II types, where available, came from metadata supplied by the sample provider rather than from assay-based typing. What the study reported, not specific to this receptor: Clinical and demographic metadata were provided uncurated, with the amount varying by source and participant.

TCRbeta CDR3 regions were amplified from genomic DNA by means of the immunoSEQ Assay, a bias-controlled multiplex PCR. In the original analysis: The number of nucleated cells in each sample was estimated by amplification of reference gene primers within the assay. Sequence reads were collapsed and filtered to measure the absolute abundance of every unique TCRbeta CDR3 rearrangement. Productive Simpson clonality was computed per sample as the square root of Simpson's diversity index over productive rearrangements. Imported from immuneACCESS, the table was reduced by TCRdb to in-frame sequences with V and J called. These copies leave out some clones; in studies compared against another copy, an unresolved V gene accounts for under half, and the cause of the remainder is not known. V and J calls and clone size are given by that table; D and trimming were obtained from the DNA. This sample holds 250,000 to 350,000 clones; around 87% were observed only once. The ten largest clones take up around 4.3% of the sample.

In the prospective study, participants were about 18 to 89 years old, resided in about two dozen geographic areas of the United States, and were enrolled through a virtual design. In the prospective study, participants were assigned to cohorts based on the clinical history participants reported in a screening survey and a study questionnaire. Each participant in the prospective study had whole blood, serum and a nasopharyngeal or oropharyngeal swab collected by mobile phlebotomists. Prospective study participants could optionally give additional blood draws and questionnaires over a 2-month period. Prospective study blood samples were shipped either frozen or at room temperature before DNA extraction. Comments on this clone: Its antigen has not been determined. No much larger clone exists at a distance of one base, and base qualities are not known.

Counted from cysteine to phenylalanine, this CDR3 has 16 amino acids. Solely the CDR3 DNA is kept, with 48 bases framed from the first base. After removal of 5 bases from V and 5 bases from J, the junction retains 13 bases not matched to a gene. Reading the germline V gene gives CDR1 KGHSH and CDR2 LQKENI. Sequencing was carried out using PBMCs or T cells enriched from blood (not recorded which). This TCR was sampled from a woman in her late teens or twenties with acute COVID-19. The sequence is built from TRBV18 and TRBJ2-7; TRBD2 agrees with 9 junctional bases. The DNA sequence reads TGTGCCAGCTCAACCCGGGCTAGCGGGAACCTCGACGAGCAGTACTTC. This encodes CASSTRASGNLDEQYF.